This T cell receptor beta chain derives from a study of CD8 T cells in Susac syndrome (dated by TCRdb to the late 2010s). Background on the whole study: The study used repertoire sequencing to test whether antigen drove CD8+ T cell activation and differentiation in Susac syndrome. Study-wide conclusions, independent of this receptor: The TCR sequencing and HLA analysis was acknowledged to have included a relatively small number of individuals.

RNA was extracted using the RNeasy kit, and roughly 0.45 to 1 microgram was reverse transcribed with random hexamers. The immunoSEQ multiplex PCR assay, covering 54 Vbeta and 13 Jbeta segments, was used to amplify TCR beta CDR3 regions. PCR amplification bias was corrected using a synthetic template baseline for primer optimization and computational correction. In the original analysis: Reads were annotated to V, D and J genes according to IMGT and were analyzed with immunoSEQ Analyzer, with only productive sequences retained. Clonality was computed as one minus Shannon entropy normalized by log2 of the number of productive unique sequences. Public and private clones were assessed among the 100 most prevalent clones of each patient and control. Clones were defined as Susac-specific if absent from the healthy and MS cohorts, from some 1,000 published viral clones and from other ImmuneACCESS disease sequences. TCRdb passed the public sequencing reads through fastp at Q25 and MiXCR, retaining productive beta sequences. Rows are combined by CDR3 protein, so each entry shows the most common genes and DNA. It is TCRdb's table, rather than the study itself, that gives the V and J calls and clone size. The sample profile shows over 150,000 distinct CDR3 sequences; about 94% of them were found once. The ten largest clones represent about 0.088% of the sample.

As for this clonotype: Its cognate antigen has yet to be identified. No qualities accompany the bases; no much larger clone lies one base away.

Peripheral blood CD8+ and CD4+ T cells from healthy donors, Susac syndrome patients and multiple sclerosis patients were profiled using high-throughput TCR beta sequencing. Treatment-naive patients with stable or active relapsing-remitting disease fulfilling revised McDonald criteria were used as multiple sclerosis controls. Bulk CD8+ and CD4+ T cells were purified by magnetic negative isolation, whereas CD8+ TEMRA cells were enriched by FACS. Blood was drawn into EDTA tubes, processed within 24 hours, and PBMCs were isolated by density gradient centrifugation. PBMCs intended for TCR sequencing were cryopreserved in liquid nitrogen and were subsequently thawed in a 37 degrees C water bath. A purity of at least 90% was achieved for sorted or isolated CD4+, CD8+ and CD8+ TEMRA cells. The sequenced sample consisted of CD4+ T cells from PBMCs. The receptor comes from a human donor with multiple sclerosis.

The nucleotide sequence reads TGTGCCAGCAGGGGGACAGTGAACACCGGGGAGCTGTTTTTT. Its protein product is CASRGTVNTGELFF. Recombination linked TRBV6-1 to TRBJ2-2; TRBD1 agrees with 7 junctional bases. Counted from cysteine to phenylalanine, this CDR3 has 14 amino acids. CDR3 DNA only is kept here, 42 bases in frame from base 1. The germline V and J ends show losses of 6 bases and 1 base respectively, and no gene match explains 2 bases of the junction. As encoded in the germline V gene, CDR1 is MNHNS while CDR2 is SASEGT.